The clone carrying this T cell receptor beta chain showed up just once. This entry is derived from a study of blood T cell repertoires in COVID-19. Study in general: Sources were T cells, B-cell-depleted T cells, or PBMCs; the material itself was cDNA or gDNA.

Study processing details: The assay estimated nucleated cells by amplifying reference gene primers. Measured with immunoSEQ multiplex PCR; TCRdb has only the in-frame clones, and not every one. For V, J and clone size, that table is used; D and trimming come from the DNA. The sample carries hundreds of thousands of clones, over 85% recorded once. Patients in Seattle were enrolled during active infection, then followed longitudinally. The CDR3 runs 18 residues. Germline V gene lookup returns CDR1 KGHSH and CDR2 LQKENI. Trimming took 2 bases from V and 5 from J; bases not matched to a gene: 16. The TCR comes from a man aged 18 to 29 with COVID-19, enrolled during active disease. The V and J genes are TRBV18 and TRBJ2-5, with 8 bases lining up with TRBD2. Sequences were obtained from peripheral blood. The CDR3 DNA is TGTGCCAGCTCACCATTGGGATACCAGCGGGAGAAATATGAGACCCAGTACTTC. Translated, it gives CASSPLGYQREKYETQYF.